The text below deals with one T cell receptor beta chain. Its target is not known. Sorting that relied on CD45RO/CCR7/CD25/CD127/CD95/CD27 yielded CD4+ naive, central memory, regulatory and stem cell-like memory cells. The data were obtained in a study of beta chain features in type 1 diabetes. Study results and caveats: Type 1 diabetes patients showed a moderate but significant shortening of TCRB CDR3s in all four CD4+ subsets.

Germline CDR1 reads SGHRS; CDR2 reads YFSETQ. Trimming shortened V by 8 bases and J by 8 bases, and 14 bases separated the two germline ends. The CDR3 sequence is 12 residues long. Expressed TCRB transcripts got sequenced, as all isolated RNA was reverse transcribed. Some clones are missing from TCRdb's copy, which holds only in-frame ones; the method was immunoSEQ multiplex PCR. The table includes about 150,000 clones, approximately 8% detected once. This clonotype was obtained from a young man with type 1 diabetes. The chain is built from TRBV5-1 and TRBJ2-1, with D tentatively TRBD1 (6 bases). The sequenced sample consisted of central memory CD4+ T cells from blood. CDR3 amino acids: CASRQENDEQFF. The CDR3 bases are TGCGCCAGTAGACAGGAGAATGATGAGCAGTTCTTC.